The clone carrying this TCR beta chain was recorded many times. The target antigen is unknown. The junction shows a germline mismatch at one end, possibly a read error. The sample is drawn from a study of read filtering for tumor transcriptome and immune sequencing. Overall study: Among patients, some 17 were male and approximately 15 female, aged about 40 to 90 (mean roughly 63). By R-ISS, stages I, II and III held about 8, 15 and 7 patients. DNase treatment preceded whole-transcriptome library preparation. Study results and limitations: Compared with RNA-seq, IR-seq gave much higher clonotype depth and reliability.

This library used around 400 ng RNA and molecular barcoded adaptors spanning alpha/delta and beta/gamma chains. TCRdb ran MiXCR on the reads and lists one entry per CDR3 protein. The sample lists 60,000 to 80,000 distinct CDR3 sequences; around 14% were seen once. The CDR3 extends over 11 amino acids. The germline gives CDR1 SGHTA, CDR2 FQGNSA. This TCR came from a donor at least 40 years old with multiple myeloma. The rearrangement uses TRBV7-2 and TRBJ2-3; D is ambiguous. The sample taken for sequencing was a population of CD138-negative cells sorted from bone marrow. The CDR3 loop is CASSIFSNWNF. In nucleotides, the CDR3 is TGTGCCAGCAGCATATTTTCAAATTGGAATTTT.